The source of this T cell receptor (beta chain) is a study of CD8 T cells in ankylosing spondylitis. Points from the study as a whole: Peripheral blood samples showed relatively rare disease-linked clones, and these clones were CD8+. Reportedly, matched ankylosing spondylitis synovial fluid was significantly enriched for disease-linked clones.

This clonotype was observed at least ten times. The antigen is not known. Trimming removed 3 bases from V and 7 bases from J, with 12 bases in between. The germline V gene has CDR1 SQVTM and CDR2 ANQGSEA. This CDR3 contains 13 residues. TCRdb called the 5' RACE reads again in MiXCR, with one record for every CDR3 protein. The table records 200,000 to 250,000 distinct CDR3 sequences, roughly 10% of them present only once. This TCR was sampled from a male donor with ankylosing spondylitis or in good health (not recorded which). Sequencing was performed on blood, either unsorted or a sorted T cell fraction (not recorded which). The chain joins TRBV29-1 to TRBJ2-2, with D perhaps matching TRBD2 (6 bases). CDR3 in amino acids: CSVERGRIGELFF. The CDR3 DNA reads as TGCAGCGTTGAGCGGGGTCGAATCGGGGAGCTGTTTTTT.